The following is a TCR beta chain sequence with its context. Selection required adequate fresh-frozen tumor tissue plus more than two years' survival data. Before vaccination, two weeks after the third vaccination, and at progression, PBMC were collected. This sample is part of a study of glioma-infiltrating T cells after dendritic cell vaccination. Study overall: Between the early 2000s and the early 2010s, patients got autologous tumor lysate-pulsed dendritic cell vaccines.

The length of the CDR3 is 14 residues. With 8 bases clipped from V and 0 bases from J, the junction kept 4 bases outside the gene matches. Germline V gene lookup returns CDR1 LNHNV and CDR2 YYDKDF (reference sequence). TCRdb's table, derived via immunoSEQ multiplex PCR, lists solely in-frame clones and lacks some. The sample records about 67,000 clones, under 90% being singletons. The chain employs TRBV15 and TRBJ1-3; 7 nucleotides line up with TRBD1. The sample was blood, taken before dendritic cell vaccination. The TCR sequence derives from a human donor with glioblastoma. The CDR3 bases are TGTGCCACCTCACAGGGGAGCTCTGGAAACACCATATATTTT. Translated: CATSQGSSGNTIYF.